These 23 T cell receptor beta chains came from one sample sequenced in a study of blood T cell repertoires in COVID-19. Generated by immunoSEQ multiplex PCR, the TCRdb table keeps only in-frame clones and is missing some. There are 200,000 to 300,000 clones in the sample; roughly 84% occur only once, and around 4% lies in the top ten. Sample: peripheral blood. The receptor source for this set is a man aged 60 to 69 with acute or convalescent COVID-19.

The chain combines TRBV6-4 with TRBJ2-7; possibly TRBD1 for D (5 bases). The germline CDR1 and CDR2 sequences are MRHNA and SNTAGT. The CDR3 loop spans 18 amino acids. Between the trimmed V and J ends, which lost 0 bases and 2 bases, there was a span of 20 bases. DNA for the CDR3: TGTGCCAGCAGTGACTCGAAGGGGCATCAGGGTGTTCCCTACGAGCAGTACTTC. Translation gives CASSDSKGHQGVPYEQYF.

The chain uses TRBV6-6 and TRBJ2-3; D remains ambiguous. Trimming cost V 0 bases and J 2 bases, with 3 bases left between them. This CDR3 has 13 residues. The V gene's germline CDR1 is MNHNY and CDR2 SVGAGI (reference sequence). The CDR3 nucleotides are TGTGCCAGCAGTTACTCTTACACAGATACGCAGTATTTT. Its translation is CASSYSYTDTQYF.

The rearrangement uses TRBV6-1 and TRBJ1-2; 7 bases fit TRBD1. CDR3 length equals 13 residues. V lost 10 bases and J lost 6; bases outside the gene matches: 11. Germline CDR1 and CDR2: MNHNS and SASEGT. The CDR3 nucleotides are TGTGCCATCCACCCCGGGACAGTGAATGGCTACACCTTC. It yields the protein CAIHPGTVNGYTF.

J is TRBJ1-1 and V is TRBV15; D perhaps matches TRBD1 (5 bases). V was shortened by 3 bases and J by 1 base, with 15 bases between the two germline ends. This CDR3 has 16 residues. Germline assignment: CDR1 LNHNV and CDR2 YYDKDF (reference sequence). The CDR3 DNA reads TGTGCCACCAGCAGGTATACGGGACTTCCGAACACTGAAGCTTTCTTT. It encodes CATSRYTGLPNTEAFF.

The rearrangement links TRBV15 to TRBJ1-3, with 8 bases lining up with TRBD1. From germline, CDR1 is LNHNV and CDR2 YYDKDF (reference sequence). J lost 3 bases, V lost 5 bases, and 6 bases had no gene match. The CDR3 length is 15 residues. CDR3 coding DNA: TGTGCCACCAGCCCGACAGGGGCAGGTGGAAACACCATATATTTT. Translating gives CATSPTGAGGNTIYF.

This sequence joins TRBV7-9 and TRBJ2-3; D gene unclear. The CDR3 runs 11 residues. Per germline, CDR1 SEHNR and CDR2 FQNEAQ (reference sequence). V lost 2 bases and J 5 bases, leaving 2 bases between the germline ends. CDR3: CASSLRDTQYF. CDR3 nucleotide sequence: TGTGCCAGCAGCTTACGAGATACGCAGTATTTT.

The V and J genes are TRBV10-3 and TRBJ2-5, with D possibly being TRBD2 (5 bases). There are 16 residues in the CDR3. Looked up from germline, CDR1 is ENHRY and CDR2 is SYGVKD. The V end lost 0 bases, the J end lost 1 base, and 12 bases lay between the germline ends. The CDR3 DNA reads TGTGCCATCAGTGAGTCGTTTGGTCGGGGCCAAGAGACCCAGTACTTC. This encodes CAISESFGRGQETQYF.

The V and J genes are TRBV6-5 and TRBJ2-3; the D gene is possibly TRBD1 (7 bases). Germline assignment: CDR1 MNHEY and CDR2 SVGAGI. The CDR3 sequence is 15 residues long. Trimming left V 11 bases short and J 1 base short, with 19 bases between. The CDR3 nucleotides read TGTGCCGCCAGGGGGGAAGGCGAAGGCACAGATACGCAGTATTTT. This codes for CAARGEGEGTDTQYF.

The sample holds one count of this clone. The chain carries TRBV19 and TRBJ2-1; 8 bases are shared with TRBD2. Germline CDR1 LNHDA, CDR2 SQIVND (reference sequence). Losses at the gene ends were 0 bases for V and 2 bases for J; bases not matched to a gene: 3. This CDR3 region has 16 residues. The CDR3 DNA sequence: TGTGCCAGTAGTATAGACAAGCGGGGGCCCTACAATGAGCAGTTCTTC. Its protein is CASSIDKRGPYNEQFF.

The rearrangement uses TRBV24-1 and TRBJ2-3, with a possible D match to TRBD1 (6 bases). Trimming pared 6 bases from V and 2 bases from J, leaving 11 bases between. The germline V gene has CDR1 KGHDR and CDR2 SFDVKD. The CDR3 spans 14 residues. CDR3 in DNA: TGTGCCACCAGTCCTTCAGGGGACACAGATACGCAGTATTTT. It translates to CATSPSGDTDTQYF.

The chain joins TRBV7-2 to TRBJ2-7; 9 bases are a match to TRBD1. Germline V gene data show CDR1 as SGHTA and CDR2 as FQGNSA. V was pared by 6 bases and J by 6 bases, with 12 bases of the junction left unmatched. This CDR3 has 15 residues. CDR3 sequence (DNA): TGTGCCAGCAGACCCACAGGGGGCAGTCGAGGCGAGCAGTACTTC. Translated, it gives CASRPTGGSRGEQYF.

The chain combines TRBV5-1 with TRBJ2-7; tentatively, D is TRBD2 (6 bases). CDR1 SGHRS and CDR2 YFSETQ come from the germline V gene. The CDR3 sequence is 17 residues long. Deletions cut 4 bases from V and 0 bases from J, with 20 bases between. The DNA of the CDR3 is TGCGCCAGCAGCCCCAGACTAGTGGCGTATACCTCCTACGAGCAGTACTTC. Translated, it gives CASSPRLVAYTSYEQYF. Drawing the rest from reference TRBV5-1 and TRBJ2-7, the complete variable domain is KAGVTQTPRYLIKTRGQQVTLSCSPISGHRSVSWYQQTPGQGLQFLFEYFSETQRNKGNFPGRFSGRQFSNSRSEMNVSTLELGDSALYLCASSPRLVAYTSYEQYFGPGTRLTVT.

The J gene is TRBJ2-1, the V gene TRBV11-1; 11 positions match TRBD2. The CDR3 sequence is 14 residues long. The junction had 4 bases not matched to a gene; V was cut back by 8 bases and J by 4 bases. The V gene's germline CDR1 is SGHAT and CDR2 FQDESV (reference sequence). The chain's CDR3 is CASRLAGTYNEQFF. The CDR3 nucleotides are TGTGCCAGCCGACTAGCGGGGACGTACAATGAGCAGTTCTTC.

The rearrangement uses TRBV4-3 and TRBJ2-1, with 9 bases that match TRBD2. The CDR3 is 17 residues long. The V segment lost 1 base and the J segment 7 bases; nucleotides outside the gene matches: 11. Germline assignment: CDR1 LGHNA and CDR2 YSLEER. The CDR3 DNA follows: TGCGCCAGCAGCCAAGGAATCGCGGGAGGGAGCCAGAATGAGCAGTTCTTC. Translating gives CASSQGIAGGSQNEQFF.

The chain is built from TRBV10-3 and TRBJ2-1; 8 nucleotides match TRBD1. Germline V lookup: CDR1 ENHRY, CDR2 SYGVKD. The CDR3 is 15 residues long. After removal of 11 bases from V and 6 bases from J, the junction contained 15 bases not matched to a gene. CDR3 coding DNA: TGTGCCTCATCTCCCGCCGGGACAGGAACCAATGAGCAGTTCTTC. Translated: CASSPAGTGTNEQFF.

Comment on this clone: The junction shows a germline mismatch at one end, possibly a read error. V is TRBV19 and J is TRBJ2-7, with D perhaps matching TRBD1 (5 bases). The CDR3 contains 15 residues. In germline, CDR1 is LNHDA, CDR2 SQIVND (reference sequence). CDR3 sequence reads: CASSPETASSYGQYF. CDR3 in DNA: TGTGCCAGTAGCCCCGAGACAGCCTCTTCCTACGGGCAGTACTTC. The full variable domain, its missing parts supplied by reference TRBV19 and TRBJ2-7, is DGGITQSPKYLFRKEGQNVTLSCEQNLNHDAMYWYRQDPGQGLRLIYYSQIVNDFQKGDIAEGYSVSREKKESFPLTVTSAQKNPTAFYLCASSPETASSYGQYFGPGTRLTVT.

This chain uses TRBV27 with TRBJ1-5; D call uncertain. With 4 bases removed from V and 0 bases from J, the gap between germline ends came to 7 bases. Germline CDR1 MNHEY, CDR2 SMNVEV (reference sequence). The CDR3 is 14 amino acids. The CDR3 is CASSSTHSNQPQHF. The CDR3 region has the DNA TGTGCCAGCAGTTCGACTCATAGCAATCAGCCCCAGCATTTT.

The chain recombines TRBV7-2 with TRBJ2-7; maybe TRBD2 (6 bases). Per the germline V gene, CDR1 is SGHTA and CDR2 is FQGNSA. V was shortened by 3 bases and J by 1 base, with 7 bases between the two germline ends. This CDR3 spans 13 amino acids. The CDR3 DNA reads TGTGCCAGCAGCTTGCGGGATTCCTACGAGCAGTACTTC. Its translation: CASSLRDSYEQYF.

The rearrangement uses TRBV7-9 and TRBJ2-1, with D hard to call. The germline V and J ends were trimmed by 1 base and 7 bases, with 14 bases remaining between them. The CDR3 spans 15 residues. The germline gives CDR1 SEHNR, CDR2 FQNEAQ (reference sequence). CDR3 DNA: TGTGCCAGCAGCTTAGGAGTACGCGCTAAAAATGAGCAGTTCTTC. Protein product: CASSLGVRAKNEQFF.

The chain has TRBV19 and TRBJ2-5; perhaps TRBD1 as D (6 bases). The CDR3 is 13 amino acids. Trimming took 9 bases from V and 5 from J, leaving 16 bases between them. The germline V gene has CDR1 LNHDA and CDR2 SQIVND (reference sequence). The CDR3 sequence is CASNPQGEETQYF. The CDR3 region has the DNA TGTGCCAGCAACCCACAGGGTGAGGAGACCCAGTACTTC. Using reference TRBV19 and TRBJ2-5 for the parts outside the CDR3, the full variable domain is DGGITQSPKYLFRKEGQNVTLSCEQNLNHDAMYWYRQDPGQGLRLIYYSQIVNDFQKGDIAEGYSVSREKKESFPLTVTSAQKNPTAFYLCASNPQGEETQYFGPGTRLLVL.

The rearrangement links TRBV5-1 to TRBJ1-1; D gene ambiguous. V lost 1 base, J lost 6 bases, and 7 bases lay in between. Germline CDR1 SGHRS, CDR2 YFSETQ. The CDR3 is 12 amino acids. As DNA, the CDR3 is TGCGCCAGCAGCTTGTCGGGATCTGAAGCTTTCTTT. Translated: CASSLSGSEAFF.

CDR3 region: CASNRGGGYTF. The CDR3 DNA is TGTGCCTCTAACAGGGGCGGTGGCTACACCTTC. The V and J genes are TRBV2 and TRBJ1-2; TRBD1 matches at 7 bases. The CDR3 is 11 amino acids. V was pared by 11 bases and J by 7 bases, with 7 bases of the junction left unmatched. From germline, CDR1 is SNHLY and CDR2 FYNNEI.

The count of this clone is one. The chain has TRBV11-2 and TRBJ2-7, with 9 nucleotides matching TRBD2. Germline V gene sequence: CDR1 SGHAT, CDR2 FQNNGV. This CDR3 is 16 amino acids long. V shed 4 bases and J 5 bases; nucleotides not matched to a gene: 12. CDR3 sequence (DNA): TGTGCCAGCAGCTCCTCAGCGGGAGGAACTTTTGACGAGCAGTACTTC. Its protein product is CASSSSAGGTFDEQYF.